The 27 T cell receptor beta chains below were found in one sample sequenced in a study of vaccination effects on CD4 cells after COVID-19. The culture ran for about eleven days before CD4+ T cells were isolated. It was between March and December 2020 that the person had a SARS-CoV-2 infection confirmed by PCR. Participants were vaccinated with two doses of either the BNT162b2 or mRNA-1273 vaccine. Their cognate antigens are unknown. The repertoire was sequenced with immunoSEQ multiplex PCR; TCRdb's copy has only in-frame clones and lacks some. The sample shows around 53,000 clones, about 70% of them seen only once. Here the sequenced sample was CD4+ T cells from PBMCs cultured without peptide, taken after COVID-19 vaccination. These receptors were taken from a human donor who had a prior SARS-CoV-2 infection.

The chain combines TRBV6-5 with TRBJ1-2; TRBD1 might be the D (6 bases). The CDR3 has 13 amino acids. Trimming removed 6 bases at V and 6 bases at J, with 14 bases between. Germline V CDR1 and CDR2: MNHEY, SVGAGI. The CDR3: CASRLDRWHGYTF. The CDR3 bases are TGTGCCAGCAGACTTGACAGGTGGCATGGCTACACCTTC.

The rearrangement links TRBV11-2 to TRBJ2-7; TRBD1 or TRBD2 may be the D gene (5 bases each). The length of the CDR3 is 15 residues. Germline V CDR1 and CDR2: SGHAT, FQNNGV. Deletions cut 0 bases from V and 7 bases from J, with 16 bases between. CDR3: CASSLEVRGVEEQYF. Written as DNA, the CDR3 is TGTGCCAGCAGCTTAGAAGTTAGAGGGGTTGAGGAGCAGTACTTC.

The V and J genes are TRBV29-1 and TRBJ1-2, with D maybe TRBD1 (6 bases). V was cut by 6 bases and J by 7 bases, with 30 bases left in between. CDR1 is SQVTM, CDR2 ANQGSEA, per germline. The CDR3 is made up of 17 amino acids. CDR3 sequence reads: CSVGAPLGRFTWAGYTF. CDR3 DNA: TGCAGCGTGGGGGCACCTCTTGGACGTTTCACTTGGGCTGGCTACACCTTC.

Only a few counts were recorded for this clone. V gene TRBV19 combines with J gene TRBJ2-3; D is perhaps TRBD2 (6 bases). The CDR3 runs to 14 residues. Trimming pared 9 bases from V and 6 bases from J, leaving 19 bases between. In germline, CDR1 is LNHDA, CDR2 SQIVND (reference sequence). The CDR3 spells CASNTYSGGDTQYF. For the CDR3, the DNA is TGTGCCAGCAATACCTACTCTGGGGGGGATACGCAGTATTTT.

J is TRBJ1-1 and V is TRBV5-1; 7 bases match TRBD1. The V gene end was trimmed by 7 bases and the J gene end by 1 base; junction bases not matched to a gene: 4. Per germline, CDR1 SGHRS and CDR2 YFSETQ. The CDR3 is 13 amino acids. The CDR3 region is CASGGQENTEAFF. The CDR3 bases are TGCGCCAGCGGCGGACAGGAGAACACTGAAGCTTTCTTT.

This sequence joins TRBV5-4 and TRBJ2-3, with a tentative D call TRBD2 (5 bases). Germline V gene lookup returns CDR1 SGHNT and CDR2 YYREEE (reference sequence). Trimming left V 7 bases short and J 1 base short, with 10 bases between. CDR3 length equals 13 residues. CDR3 region: CASRGFRTDTQYF. CDR3 nucleotides: TGTGCCAGCCGGGGATTTCGCACAGATACGCAGTATTTT.

This clone was counted only a few times. The chain combines TRBV4-1 with TRBJ1-2; TRBD1 matches at 7 bases. J lost 1 base, V lost 2 bases, and 13 bases had no gene match. Germline CDR1 is MGHRA and CDR2 is YSYEKL. This CDR3 is built from 18 residues. As DNA, the CDR3 is TGCGCCAGCAGCCAACCCATAGGGGGCCCAACCTATAACTATGGCTACACCTTC. This gives the protein CASSQPIGGPTYNYGYTF.

The V and J genes are TRBV29-1 and TRBJ1-5; D is possibly TRBD1 (5 bases). Per the germline V gene, CDR1 is SQVTM and CDR2 is ANQGSEA. This CDR3 is 13 amino acids long. V was clipped by 6 bases and J by 3 bases, with 12 bases between them. The CDR3 region has the DNA TGCAGCGTGGCAAGGGGTTTCAATCAGCCCCAGCATTTT. This sequence encodes CSVARGFNQPQHF.

This clone turned up a few times. V and J are TRBV27 and TRBJ1-2; perhaps TRBD1 as D (5 bases). Trimming pared 3 bases from V and 2 bases from J, leaving 10 bases between. This CDR3 contains 14 residues. Germline-derived CDR1 and CDR2 are MNHEY and SMNVEV (reference sequence). CDR3 sequence reads: CASSFGTTNYGYTF. In nucleotides, the CDR3 is TGTGCCAGCAGTTTCGGGACTACGAACTATGGCTACACCTTC.

CDR3 bases: TGTGCCAGCAGTTACGGGGGGCTTTTGTCTGAAGCTTTCTTT. Translated, it gives CASSYGGLLSEAFF. The gene calls are TRBV6-5 and TRBJ1-1, with D perhaps TRBD1 (6 bases). The CDR3 spans 14 residues. Germline assignment: CDR1 MNHEY and CDR2 SVGAGI. V lost 2 bases and J 6 bases, leaving 13 bases between the germline ends.

Points on this clone: At one of its ends the junction is not consistent with the germline gene, which may arise from a read error. The chain has TRBV13 and TRBJ2-1, with 14 bases fitting TRBD2. Per germline, CDR1 PRHDT and CDR2 FYEKMQ (reference sequence). The CDR3 is 14 residues long. The CDR3 loop is CASSFRTSGRNLVF. The CDR3 DNA follows: TGTGCCAGCAGCTTTCGGACTAGCGGGAGGAATTTGGTCTTC.

V usage is TRBV9 and J usage is TRBJ2-3; 13 bases map to TRBD2. J was trimmed by 5 bases and V by 0 bases; bases with no gene match: 0. The CDR3 runs to 15 residues. Germline CDR1 reads SGDLS; CDR2 reads YYNGEE. The chain's CDR3 is CASSVGLAGGDTQYF. CDR3 nucleotides: TGTGCCAGCAGCGTAGGACTAGCGGGAGGAGATACGCAGTATTTT.

The chain links TRBV18 to TRBJ2-5; D not certain. The CDR3 is 14 residues long. V was clipped by 0 bases and J by 3 bases, with 8 bases between them. Germline assignment: CDR1 KGHSH and CDR2 LQKENI. CDR3 in DNA: TGTGCCAGCTCACCACCGGGATTAAAAGAGACCCAGTACTTC. Translation gives CASSPPGLKETQYF.

V is TRBV2 and J is TRBJ2-1; 9 nucleotides align to TRBD2. CDR1 and CDR2 from the germline V gene are SNHLY and FYNNEI. The trim removed 6 bases at V and 10 bases at J, leaving 13 bases unmatched. The CDR3 runs to 15 residues. DNA for the CDR3: TGTGCCAGCAGCCCCCAAGCGGGGGGTGCTAAGGAGCAGTTCTTC. Its protein is CASSPQAGGAKEQFF.

The CDR3 DNA is TGCGCCAGCAGCGGAGGGACTCCCGGGGATGTGCAGTACTTC. Its protein is CASSGGTPGDVQYF. The V and J genes are TRBV5-1 and TRBJ2-7; a weak D match, TRBD2 (6 bases). Germline CDR1 SGHRS, CDR2 YFSETQ. CDR3 length: 14 residues. Trimming took 4 bases from V and 9 from J, leaving 20 bases between them.

The chain joins TRBV19 to TRBJ2-1, with TRBD1 matching over 7 bases. V was clipped by 9 bases and J by 14 bases; unmatched bases: 16. The CDR3 extends over 13 amino acids. Germline CDR1 LNHDA, CDR2 SQIVND (reference sequence). CDR3 sequence (DNA): TGTGCCAGCCGGGACAGAGGCTCCGTTAGGGAGTTCTTC. This codes for CASRDRGSVREFF. Using reference TRBV19 and TRBJ2-1 for the parts outside the CDR3, the full variable domain is DGGITQSPKYLFRKEGQNVTLSCEQNLNHDAMYWYRQDPGQGLRLIYYSQIVNDFQKGDIAEGYSVSREKKESFPLTVTSAQKNPTAFYLCASRDRGSVREFFGPGTRLTVL.

In this sample, this clone turned up a few times. The rearrangement links TRBV14 to TRBJ2-7, with a tentative D call TRBD1 (6 bases). The ends were cut back, 4 bases at V and 6 bases at J, with 13 bases in the middle. Per the germline V gene, CDR1 is SGHDN and CDR2 is FVKESK. The CDR3 is 13 residues long. The chain's CDR3 is CASSRQGIGEQYF. For the CDR3, the DNA is TGTGCCAGCAGCCGTCAGGGGATAGGCGAGCAGTACTTC.

J is TRBJ2-2 and V is TRBV12-3 or TRBV12-4; D remains ambiguous. The CDR3 is 11 amino acids. Trimming stripped 6 bases from V and 5 bases from J, with 4 bases between. For the CDR3, the DNA is TGTGCCAGCAGGTGGACCGGGGAGCTGTTTTTT. Translated: CASRWTGELFF.

The rearrangement uses TRBV7-3 and TRBJ2-1; tentative D call: TRBD2 (5 bases). Trimming pared 3 bases from V and 0 bases from J, leaving 15 bases between. The germline gives CDR1 SGHTA, CDR2 FQGTGA. There are 17 residues in the CDR3. The CDR3 spells CASSLGSGRFSYNEQFF. CDR3 nucleotide sequence: TGTGCCAGCAGCTTGGGGTCGGGGAGATTCTCCTACAATGAGCAGTTCTTC.

V usage is TRBV29-1 and J usage is TRBJ2-5; D gene ambiguous. CDR3 length equals 12 residues. Germline CDR1 and CDR2: SQVTM and ANQGSEA. V lost 2 bases, J lost 5 bases, and 9 bases lay in between. CDR3 bases: TGCAGCGTTGAACCCCTCCCCGAGACCCAGTACTTC. This gives the protein CSVEPLPETQYF.

The chain is built from TRBV4-2 and TRBJ2-7; D is undetermined. Germline CDR1 is LGHNA and CDR2 is YNFKEQ. The germline V and J ends were trimmed by 4 bases and 7 bases, with 14 bases remaining between them. The CDR3 loop spans 13 amino acids. The CDR3 coding sequence is TGTGCCAGCAGCCTTCTCCACCGCCGGGAGCAGTACTTC. Encoded protein: CASSLLHRREQYF.

V gene TRBV13 combines with J gene TRBJ1-2; 9 bases are shared with TRBD1. There are 17 residues in the CDR3. The V gene's germline CDR1 is PRHDT and CDR2 FYEKMQ (reference sequence). After removal of 5 bases from V and 3 bases from J, the junction contained 13 bases not matched to a gene. CDR3 protein: CASSTTIPGQGYYGYTF. The CDR3 nucleotides read TGTGCCAGCAGCACGACCATCCCGGGACAGGGATACTATGGCTACACCTTC.

This clone was counted only a few times. The chain uses TRBV4-2 and TRBJ1-5; no reliable D call. This CDR3 spans 13 amino acids. The V end lost 0 bases, the J end lost 7 bases, and 7 bases lay between the germline ends. Germline lookup yields CDR1 LGHNA and CDR2 YNFKEQ. This CDR3 is CASSQDAQQPQHF. The CDR3 DNA reads as TGTGCCAGCAGCCAAGACGCCCAACAGCCCCAGCATTTT.

Only one count was recorded for this clone. This chain joins TRBV25-1 and TRBJ2-5; D is unclear. Germline CDR1 MGHDK, CDR2 SYGVNS. Trimming removed 0 bases at V and 5 bases at J, with 10 bases between. This CDR3 has 14 amino acids. In nucleotides, the CDR3 is TGTGCCAGCAGTGAATATGCCCGGCGGGAGACCCAGTACTTC. This sequence encodes CASSEYARRETQYF.

This clone has more than one count but fewer than ten. This rearrangement joins TRBV3-1 (or the pseudogene TRBV3-2) to TRBJ2-1, with D hard to call. Germline CDR1 LGHDT, CDR2 YNNKEL (reference sequence). This CDR3 has 15 residues. The V and J ends lost 2 bases and 8 bases respectively, with 16 bases between them. DNA of the CDR3: TGTGCCAGCAGCCAATTGGACCGACTCGGGCATGAGCAGTTCTTC. It encodes CASSQLDRLGHEQFF.

This clone was seen a handful of times. This chain uses TRBV19 with TRBJ2-1; 8 bases match TRBD1. V was clipped by 6 bases and J by 2 bases; unmatched bases: 3. CDR1 is LNHDA and CDR2 is SQIVND in the germline V gene (reference sequence). There are 14 residues in the CDR3. Here the CDR3 DNA reads TGTGCCAGTAGGCCAGGGGGCGCCTACAATGAGCAGTTCTTC. Encoded protein: CASRPGGAYNEQFF.

This chain uses TRBV6-5 with TRBJ1-5; 7 nucleotides agree with TRBD1. Trimming took 8 bases from V and 3 from J; bases not matched to a gene: 10. This CDR3 spans 15 amino acids. Germline V gene sequence: CDR1 MNHEY, CDR2 SVGAGI. DNA for the CDR3: TGTGCCAGCGGTAGCCCGGGACAGCCCAATCAGCCCCAGCATTTT. As protein: CASGSPGQPNQPQHF.